Below, 30 T cell receptor beta chains from the same sample are listed, as sequenced in a study of blood T cell repertoires in COVID-19. Here immunoSEQ multiplex PCR was the method, and the copy in TCRdb shows in-frame clones only, minus some. The sample includes more than 85,000 clones, roughly 82% of them seen just once. Material for sequencing was peripheral blood. Receptor source: an elderly man with acute or convalescent COVID-19.

The chain employs TRBV9 and TRBJ1-3, with D unresolved. This CDR3 contains 15 residues. V was trimmed by 1 base and J by 2 bases, leaving 10 bases between them. Germline loops: CDR1 SGDLS, CDR2 YYNGEE. Here the CDR3 DNA reads TGTGCCAGCAGCGTAACGGCGGGCACTGGAAACACCATATATTTT. It is translated as CASSVTAGTGNTIYF.

The gene calls are TRBV10-2 and TRBJ1-1; D is possibly TRBD1 (5 bases). There are 12 residues in the CDR3. Germline CDR1 reads WSHSY; CDR2 reads SAAADI. V was pared by 6 bases and J by 5 bases, with 10 bases between. The CDR3 region is CASRGRWTEAFF. In nucleotides, the CDR3 is TGCGCCAGCAGGGGGCGATGGACTGAAGCTTTCTTT.

This chain links TRBV7-9 with TRBJ2-3; 9 bases fit TRBD1. The germline CDR1 and CDR2 sequences are SEHNR and FQNEAQ (reference sequence). Trimming at V came to 5 bases and at J to 7 bases, leaving 7 bases not matched to a gene. The CDR3 runs to 14 residues. The CDR3 loop is CASSRQGEANTQYF. CDR3 coding DNA: TGTGCCAGCAGCCGACAGGGGGAGGCAAATACGCAGTATTTT. Based on the CDR3 plus reference TRBV7-9 and TRBJ2-3, the full variable domain is DTGVSQNPRHKITKRGQNVTFRCDPISEHNRLYWYRQTLGQGPEFLTYFQNEAQLEKSRLLSDRFSAERPKGSFSTLEIQRTEQGDSAMYLCASSRQGEANTQYFGPGTRLTVL.

The rearrangement links TRBV7-2 to TRBJ2-3; TRBD1 agrees at 7 bases. Germline V gene sequence: CDR1 SGHTA, CDR2 FQGNSA. The CDR3 runs to 13 residues. The V gene end was trimmed by 4 bases and the J gene end by 4 bases; junction bases not matched to a gene: 2. The CDR3 bases are TGTGCCAGCAGCTCCCAGGGGGCAGATACGCAGTATTTT. It is translated as CASSSQGADTQYF.

The V and J genes are TRBV13 and TRBJ1-6; TRBD1 agrees at 8 bases. The CDR3 has 15 amino acids. Germline trimming cut 4 bases from V and 7 bases from J; bases unmatched to any gene: 6. Per the germline V gene, CDR1 is PRHDT and CDR2 is FYEKMQ (reference sequence). Here the CDR3 reads CASSYRQGTNSPLHF. CDR3 bases: TGTGCCAGCAGCTATAGACAGGGGACGAATTCACCCCTCCACTTT.

This sequence joins TRBV28 and TRBJ2-7; TRBD1 aligns across 9 bases. Germline trimming cut 7 bases from V and 6 bases from J; bases unmatched to any gene: 10. The CDR3 totals 14 residues. Germline V gene sequence: CDR1 MDHEN, CDR2 SYDVKM. CDR3 DNA: TGTGCCAGCACCAAAGGGGGGACAGGGAGCGAGCAGTACTTC. This sequence encodes CASTKGGTGSEQYF.

This clone was found once. The chain joins TRBV29-1 to TRBJ1-2; D may be TRBD1 (6 bases). V dropped 3 bases and J dropped 7 bases, with 21 bases sitting between them. The CDR3 extends over 15 amino acids. CDR1 and CDR2 (germline): SQVTM, ANQGSEA. This chain's CDR3 is CSVEDPLTGRGGYTF. CDR3 nucleotides: TGCAGCGTTGAGGACCCACTGACAGGTCGAGGTGGCTACACCTTC.

The rearrangement uses TRBV28 and TRBJ2-7; tentatively, D is TRBD2 (6 bases). CDR3 length equals 12 residues. In germline, CDR1 is MDHEN, CDR2 SYDVKM. CDR3 loop: CAGGGAGYEQYF. The CDR3 bases are TGTGCGGGTGGAGGGGCTGGATACGAGCAGTACTTC.

The chain has TRBV5-1 and TRBJ1-4, with D possibly TRBD1 on 6 matching bases. Germline V gene data show CDR1 as SGHRS and CDR2 as YFSETQ. This CDR3 region has 16 residues. Trimming shortened V by 0 bases and J by 3 bases, and 12 bases separated the two germline ends. CDR3 sequence (DNA): TGCGCCAGCAGCTTGGCAGGGGCCCAACCTAATGAAAAACTGTTTTTT. It yields the protein CASSLAGAQPNEKLFF.

The chain carries TRBV28 and TRBJ2-3; TRBD2 agrees at 14 bases. Germline CDR1 is MDHEN and CDR2 is SYDVKM. This CDR3 has 15 amino acids. J was trimmed by 5 bases and V by 4 bases; bases with no gene match: 2. Written as DNA, the CDR3 is TGTGCCAGCAGTTCCGGGACTAGCGGGAGAGATACGCAGTATTTT. Translating it yields CASSSGTSGRDTQYF.

Ten or more counts support this clone. This CDR3 is CASSSQGGGNQPQHF. For the CDR3, the DNA is TGTGCCAGTAGTTCCCAAGGGGGGGGCAATCAGCCCCAGCATTTT. The chain has TRBV19 and TRBJ1-5, with TRBD1 as a possible D gene (6 bases). The germline gives CDR1 LNHDA, CDR2 SQIVND (reference sequence). The V end was cut by 5 bases, the J end by 2 bases, with 13 bases between. The CDR3 consists of 15 residues.

The chain uses TRBV25-1 and TRBJ2-1, with a tentative D call TRBD2 (6 bases). V lost 4 bases, J lost 4 bases, and 14 bases lay in between. CDR1 and CDR2 from the germline V gene are MGHDK and SYGVNS. This CDR3 comprises 15 residues. The CDR3, as DNA: TGTGCCAGCAGTGCGGGGGACTTAAGGTACAATGAGCAGTTCTTC. As protein: CASSAGDLRYNEQFF.

The rearrangement joins TRBV5-1 to TRBJ1-6; possible D gene TRBD1, 6 bases. The germline gives CDR1 SGHRS, CDR2 YFSETQ. Trimming removed 4 bases from V and 10 bases from J, with 21 bases in between. This CDR3 comprises 16 residues. CDR3 nucleotides: TGCGCCAGCAGCCTTGAGGGGGGCGGGGGTGTATCACCCCTCCACTTT. Translating gives CASSLEGGGGVSPLHF.

This chain uses TRBV11-2 with TRBJ2-2; perhaps TRBD1 as D (6 bases). This CDR3 has 14 residues. CDR1 is SGHAT and CDR2 is FQNNGV in the germline V gene. Trimming cost V 6 bases and J 6 bases, with 14 bases left between them. The DNA for the CDR3 is TGTGCCAGCAGTCGTAACCCAGGGGCCGGGGAGCTGTTTTTT. Protein: CASSRNPGAGELFF.

V and J are TRBV28 and TRBJ2-2; TRBD2 agrees at 7 bases. The V and J ends lost 11 bases and 5 bases, in that order; junction bases with no gene match: 14. The CDR3 has 15 amino acids. Per germline, CDR1 MDHEN and CDR2 SYDVKM. CDR3 sequence: CALSQRDGGTGELFF. The CDR3 DNA follows: TGTGCCTTATCACAGCGGGATGGGGGGACCGGGGAGCTGTTTTTT.

The V gene is TRBV4-3, the J gene TRBJ1-4; TRBD1 might be the D (6 bases). In germline, CDR1 is LGHNA, CDR2 YSLEER. Trimming took off 3 bases at V and 3 bases at J, with 14 bases between the two ends. The CDR3 loop spans 16 amino acids. The CDR3 protein is CASSQGTGQPNEKLFF. The DNA for the CDR3 is TGCGCCAGCAGCCAGGGTACAGGGCAACCTAATGAAAAACTGTTTTTT.

J is TRBJ1-2 and V is TRBV19, with a possible D match to TRBD1 (6 bases). Germline values: CDR1 LNHDA, CDR2 SQIVND (reference sequence). CDR3 length equals 13 residues. Between the trimmed V and J ends, which lost 7 bases and 8 bases, there was a span of 17 bases. The CDR3 is CASKEPGQWGYTF. CDR3 in DNA: TGTGCCAGTAAGGAACCCGGACAGTGGGGCTACACCTTC. The variable domain in full, completed from reference TRBV19 and TRBJ1-2, reads DGGITQSPKYLFRKEGQNVTLSCEQNLNHDAMYWYRQDPGQGLRLIYYSQIVNDFQKGDIAEGYSVSREKKESFPLTVTSAQKNPTAFYLCASKEPGQWGYTFGSGTRLTVV.

The CDR3 DNA reads TGTGCCAGCAGCGTAGCCGGACAGTCCTGGGAATCACCCCTCCACTTT. Protein: CASSVAGQSWESPLHF. The chain links TRBV9 to TRBJ1-6; weak D call: TRBD1 (6 bases). Germline V gives CDR1 SGDLS, CDR2 YYNGEE. This CDR3 comprises 16 residues. Trimming took 0 bases from V and 10 from J, leaving 17 bases between them.

The genes are TRBV5-6 and TRBJ1-2; maybe TRBD1 (5 bases). Germline CDR1 is SGHDT and CDR2 is YYEEEE. Between the trimmed V and J ends, which lost 3 bases and 6 bases, there was a span of 18 bases. The CDR3 is made up of 15 amino acids. CDR3 region: CASSSTAGPRNGYTF. DNA for the CDR3: TGTGCCAGCAGCTCGACGGCGGGGCCGAGAAATGGCTACACCTTC.

V usage is TRBV19 and J usage is TRBJ2-1, with 10 positions matching TRBD2. Germline assignment: CDR1 LNHDA and CDR2 SQIVND (reference sequence). The CDR3 is 15 amino acids. V dropped 5 bases and J dropped 9; count of bases not matched to a gene: 10. CDR3 in amino acids: CASSSEGLAGAEQFF. CDR3 DNA sequence: TGTGCCAGTAGTTCAGAGGGGCTAGCGGGAGCTGAGCAGTTCTTC.

The V and J genes are TRBV2 and TRBJ2-1; the match to TRBD2 covers 7 bases. This CDR3 has 14 amino acids. Germline-derived CDR1 and CDR2 are SNHLY and FYNNEI. Trimming cost V 8 bases and J 2 bases; bases outside gene matches: 6. CDR3 in DNA: TGTGCCAGCCGTGCCGGGACTACCTACAATGAGCAGTTCTTC. Amino acid sequence: CASRAGTTYNEQFF.

V and J are TRBV7-2 and TRBJ1-5; D call uncertain. CDR3 size: 16 residues. Trimming removed 4 bases at V and 1 base at J, with 14 bases between. Germline V gene lookup returns CDR1 SGHTA and CDR2 FQGNSA. The CDR3, as DNA: TGTGCCAGCAGCTGGAGAGGGCTCTCGAGCAATCAGCCCCAGCATTTT. It encodes CASSWRGLSSNQPQHF.

The chain employs TRBV6-6 and TRBJ1-2; TRBD1 matches at 7 bases. This CDR3 contains 15 residues. Germline loops: CDR1 MNHNY, CDR2 SVGAGI (reference sequence). With 4 bases clipped from V and 0 bases from J, the junction kept 5 bases outside the gene matches. The CDR3 loop is CASSSPGQANYGYTF. CDR3 DNA sequence: TGTGCCAGCAGTTCCCCCGGACAGGCTAACTATGGCTACACCTTC.

The chain combines TRBV6-4 with TRBJ2-2; TRBD2 might be the D (5 bases). V lost 3 bases, J lost 7 bases, and 12 bases lay in between. This CDR3 has 14 amino acids. Germline V gene lookup returns CDR1 MRHNA and CDR2 SNTAGT. DNA for the CDR3: TGTGCCAGCAGTGAGGAGGCCAGCATCGGGGAGCTGTTTTTT. Translated, it gives CASSEEASIGELFF.

This chain uses TRBV27 with TRBJ2-7, with TRBD1 matching 7 bases. Germline V gene data show CDR1 as MNHEY and CDR2 as SMNVEV (reference sequence). Unmatched junction bases numbered 10, after V lost 5 bases and J lost 3 bases. There are 15 residues in the CDR3. CDR3 in DNA: TGTGCCAGCAGTCCCCGGACAGGTATACTCTACGAGCAGTACTTC. Its translation is CASSPRTGILYEQYF.

This clone was seen just once. The genes are TRBV9 and TRBJ1-3; D remains unclear. V gave up 4 bases and J gave up 10 bases, with 15 bases separating them. The CDR3 spans 13 residues. Germline V gives CDR1 SGDLS, CDR2 YYNGEE. The CDR3 DNA reads TGTGCCAGCAGCCTTCTCGACGGGAATACCATATATTTT. This translates into CASSLLDGNTIYF.

The chain links TRBV27 to TRBJ1-2; D call uncertain. V lost 6 bases, J lost 3 bases, and 17 bases lay in between. Germline lookup yields CDR1 MNHEY and CDR2 SMNVEV (reference sequence). The CDR3 has 15 amino acids. The CDR3: CASSSRAGGYYGYTF. In DNA form, the CDR3 reads TGTGCCAGCAGCTCCCGGGCGGGTGGGTACTATGGCTACACCTTC.

CDR3 nucleotides: TGTGCCAGCAGTACCGGGCGGGGGACCGGTAGGGAAAAACTGTTTTTT. Translated, it gives CASSTGRGTGREKLFF. This chain uses TRBV7-9 with TRBJ1-4, with D possibly matching TRBD1 (5 bases). Germline V gives CDR1 SEHNR, CDR2 FQNEAQ (reference sequence). V lost 6 bases to trimming and J lost 8 bases, with 22 bases between them. This CDR3 spans 16 amino acids.

The rearrangement joins TRBV5-1 to TRBJ2-1, with TRBD2 identical over 13 bases. This CDR3 contains 15 residues. V gave up 3 bases and J gave up 6 bases; unmatched junction bases: 3. Per the germline V gene, CDR1 is SGHRS and CDR2 is YFSETQ. CDR3 sequence reads: CASSSTSGGLNEQFF. DNA of the CDR3: TGCGCCAGCAGCTCGACTAGCGGGGGGCTCAATGAGCAGTTCTTC. The full variable domain, with the rest looked up from reference TRBV5-1 and TRBJ2-1, is KAGVTQTPRYLIKTRGQQVTLSCSPISGHRSVSWYQQTPGQGLQFLFEYFSETQRNKGNFPGRFSGRQFSNSRSEMNVSTLELGDSALYLCASSSTSGGLNEQFFGPGTRLTVL.

The chain joins TRBV28 to TRBJ2-7; 7 positions match TRBD1. The CDR3 totals 13 residues. Germline assignment: CDR1 MDHEN and CDR2 SYDVKM. Trimming at V came to 6 bases and at J to 6 bases, leaving 8 bases not matched to a gene. The CDR3 DNA is TGTGCCAGCAGCCAATACAGGGGCGGCGAGCAGTACTTC. This codes for CASSQYRGGEQYF.